A single sample gave rise to the 4 T cell receptor beta chains below, sequenced in a study of shared clonotypes between healthy human individuals. Repertoires were generated with immunoSEQ multiplex PCR, while TCRdb's copy carries only in-frame clones and drops some. The table includes about 2.4 million clones, over 85% detected once. The sample consisted of naive CD4+ T cells from PBMCs. Specified subset: CD45RA+ positively selected. The receptors stem from a young man in good health. Some clones in this sample may be carry-over from other donors' samples.

This rearrangement joins TRBV10-3 to TRBJ1-5, with TRBD1 as a possible D gene (5 bases). The V end lost 10 bases, the J end lost 2 bases, and 18 bases lay between the germline ends. The CDR3 has 15 residues. Germline lookup yields CDR1 ENHRY and CDR2 SYGVKD. This CDR3 is CASTGTGVGNQPQHF. The CDR3 DNA reads TGTGCCAGTACCGGGACCGGAGTCGGCAATCAGCCCCAGCATTTT.

This chain joins TRBV7-2 and TRBJ1-3, with D unclear. The CDR3 contains 12 residues. From germline, CDR1 is SGHTA and CDR2 FQGNSA. CDR3 DNA: TGTGCAGGAGGTTCCGCTGGAAACACCATATATTTT. Translated: CAGGSAGNTIYF. Supplemented by reference TRBV7-2 and TRBJ1-3, the full variable domain reads GAGVSQSPSNKVTEKGKDVELRCDPISGHTALYWYRQSLGQGLEFLIYFQGNSAPDKSGLPSDRFSAERTGGSVSTLTIQRTQQEDSAVYLCAGGSAGNTIYFGEGSWLTVV.

The sample holds one count of this clone. The chain links TRBV6-1 to TRBJ1-2; D call uncertain. Trimming cost V 5 bases and J 4 bases, with 8 bases left between them. CDR1 and CDR2 from the germline V gene are MNHNS and SASEGT. This CDR3 has 12 residues. CDR3 in DNA: TGTGCCAGCAGTTCCCCAGGCTATGGCTACACCTTC. This translates into CASSSPGYGYTF.

Turning to this clone: This sample includes further DNA sequences coding for the same CDR3. The chain recombines TRBV18 with TRBJ2-3; D may match TRBD1 or TRBD2 (5 bases each). Germline values: CDR1 KGHSH, CDR2 LQKENI. The CDR3 sequence is 14 residues long. V was trimmed by 6 bases and J by 2 bases, leaving 12 bases between them. The DNA for the CDR3 is TGTGCCAGCTCGCCCGGGACCAACACAGATACGCAGTATTTT. This translates into CASSPGTNTDTQYF.